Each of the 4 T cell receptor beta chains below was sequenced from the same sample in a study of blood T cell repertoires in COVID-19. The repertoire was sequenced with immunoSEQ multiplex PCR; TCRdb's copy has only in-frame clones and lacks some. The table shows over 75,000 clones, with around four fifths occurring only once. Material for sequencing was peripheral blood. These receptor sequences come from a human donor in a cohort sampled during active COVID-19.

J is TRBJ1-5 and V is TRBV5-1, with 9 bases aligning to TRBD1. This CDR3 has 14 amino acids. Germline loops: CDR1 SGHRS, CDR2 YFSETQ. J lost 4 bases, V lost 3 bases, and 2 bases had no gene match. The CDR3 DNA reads TGCGCCAGCAGCTCCGGGACAGGGAATCAGCCCCAGCATTTT. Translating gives CASSSGTGNQPQHF.

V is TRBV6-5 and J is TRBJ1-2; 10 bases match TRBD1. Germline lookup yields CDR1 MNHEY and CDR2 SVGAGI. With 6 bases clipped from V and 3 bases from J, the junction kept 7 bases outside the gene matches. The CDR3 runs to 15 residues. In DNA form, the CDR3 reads TGTGCCAGCAGGAGGGGACAGGGGAACGACTATGGCTACACCTTC. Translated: CASRRGQGNDYGYTF.

The CDR3 protein is CASNTLGQGTTYEQYF. The CDR3 DNA reads TGTGCCAGCAATACCCTCGGACAGGGGACCACCTACGAGCAGTACTTC. The V gene is TRBV28, the J gene TRBJ2-7; 9 bases fit TRBD1. The CDR3 totals 16 residues. Germline lookup yields CDR1 MDHEN and CDR2 SYDVKM. After removal of 7 bases from V and 2 bases from J, the junction contained 12 bases not matched to a gene.

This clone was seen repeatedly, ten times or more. CDR3 DNA: TGCAGACCGGGGGGCTATGGCTACACCTTC. Translation gives CRPGGYGYTF. The chain combines TRBV20-1 with TRBJ1-2; tentative D call: TRBD1 (5 bases). The CDR3 totals 10 residues. The V gene's germline CDR1 is DFQATT and CDR2 SNEGSKA (reference sequence).